The sequence of this T cell receptor beta chain was determined in a study of T cell clones after liver transplantation. The CDR3 runs to 13 residues. The V gene lost 2 bases and the J gene lost 3 bases, with 8 bases spanning the gap. Germline V lookup: CDR1 SGHRS, CDR2 YFSETQ. The method was immunoSEQ multiplex PCR; TCRdb's version includes in-frame clones alone and lacks a portion of them. The sample carries around 60,000 clones, about two thirds recorded once. The gene calls are TRBV5-1 and TRBJ1-2, with no clear D. The sequencing here drew on CD4+ T cells from blood, taken before liver transplant. This TCR was recovered from a human donor who received a liver transplant. CDR3 in DNA: TGCGCCAGCAGCTTACAAGACTACTATGGCTACACCTTC. It yields the protein CASSLQDYYGYTF.